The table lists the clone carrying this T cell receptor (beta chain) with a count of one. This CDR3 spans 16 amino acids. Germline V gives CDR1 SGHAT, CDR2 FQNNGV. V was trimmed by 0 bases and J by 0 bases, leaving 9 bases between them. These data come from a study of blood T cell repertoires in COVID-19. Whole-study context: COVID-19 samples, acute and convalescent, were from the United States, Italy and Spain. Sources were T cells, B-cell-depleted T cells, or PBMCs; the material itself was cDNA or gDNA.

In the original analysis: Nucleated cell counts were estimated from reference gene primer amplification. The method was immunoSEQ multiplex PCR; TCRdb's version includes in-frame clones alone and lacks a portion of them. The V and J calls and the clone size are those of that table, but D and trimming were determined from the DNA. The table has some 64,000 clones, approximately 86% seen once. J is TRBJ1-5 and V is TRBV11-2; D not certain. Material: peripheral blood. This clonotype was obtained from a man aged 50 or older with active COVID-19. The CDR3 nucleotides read TGTGCCAGCAGCTTAGACGGGAGGTATAGCAATCAGCCCCAGCATTTT. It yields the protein CASSLDGRYSNQPQHF.